This T cell receptor beta chain originates from a study of early T cells in non-severe SARS-CoV-2 infection. About the study: Bulk RNA from unsorted whole blood was sequenced; chains were unpaired.

Individual cDNA molecules carried attached unique molecular identifiers. TCRdb itself ran the 5' RACE reads through MiXCR, one entry per CDR3 protein. The sample shows approximately 35,000 distinct CDR3 sequences, 4% to 5% of them seen only once. V was clipped by 6 bases and J by 4 bases, with 19 bases between them. CDR3 length: 15 amino acids. Germline CDR1 SGHTA, CDR2 FQGNSA. This clonotype was detected ten times or more. What was sequenced was whole blood. This TCR came from an adult who was a healthcare worker with PCR-confirmed SARS-CoV-2 infection or an uninfected control (not recorded which). This rearrangement joins TRBV7-2 to TRBJ2-7; perhaps TRBD2 as D (6 bases). The CDR3 DNA is TGTGCCAGCAGTATAGCGACCGGGAGTAGGTACGAGCAGTACTTC. The encoded protein is CASSIATGSRYEQYF.